The clone carrying this TCR beta chain came up a few times. TCRdb reprocessed the PCR reads with MiXCR, giving one entry per CDR3 protein. The table records tens of thousands of distinct CDR3 sequences, under 65% of them present only once. Germline V gives CDR1 DFQATT, CDR2 SNEGSKA (reference sequence). The CDR3 is 14 amino acids. V was cut by 1 base and J by 0 bases, with 8 bases left in between. These data belong to a study of CDR3 diversity in severe acne. The chain combines TRBV20-1 with TRBJ2-3; D is undetermined. Sequencing was done on a sample of blood. This receptor was obtained from a male donor in good health, without acne. DNA for the CDR3: TGCAGTGCTAGAGGAGTGGTGAGCACAGATACGCAGTATTTT. Translation gives CSARGVVSTDTQYF.